The text below deals with one T cell receptor (beta chain). Its antigen remains unidentified. These data come from a study of cytomegalovirus exposure and HLA in healthy donors. Study conclusions and caveats: A later analysis linked fewer than 20,000 TCR beta sequences to HLA alleles at 0.05 false discovery rate. Earlier analysis found most TCR beta V segments productive about 87% or about 30% of the time. One variant, a missense change in DCLRE1C, was linked in a later analysis to TCR beta V- and J-gene trimming.

The CDR3 is made up of 18 amino acids. J lost 3 bases, V lost 2 bases, and 13 bases had no gene match. CDR1 is SGHTA and CDR2 is FQGNSA in the germline V gene. 60 Vbeta and 13 Jbeta primers were used in PCR. Profiling relied on immunoSEQ multiplex PCR, and the TCRdb table lists in-frame clones only, not all of them. The table shows some 90,000 clones, with approximately 83% occurring only once. Healthy bone marrow donors made up the donors. The specimen was PBMCs. This TCR was sampled from a man aged 45-65 years in good health and CMV-seronegative. The genes are TRBV7-2 and TRBJ2-7, with 10 bases identical to TRBD2. The CDR3, as DNA: TGTGCCAGCAGCTTACGCCTAGCGGGAGTCGAAAGAAACTACGAGCAGTACTTC. Protein: CASSLRLAGVERNYEQYF.